These 19 T cell receptor beta chains originate from one sample sequenced in a study of cytomegalovirus exposure and HLA in healthy donors. This PCR relied on a set of 60 Vbeta primers and 13 Jbeta primers. Generated by immunoSEQ multiplex PCR, the TCRdb table keeps only in-frame clones and is missing some. The repertoire includes some 96,000 clones, 55% to 75% of them detected once, and approximately 3% sits in the top ten. Sequenced input: PBMCs. These receptors were taken from a man aged 55-75 years in good health and CMV-seronegative.

This clone was observed a single time. The gene calls are TRBV5-1 and TRBJ2-2; TRBD1 aligns across 8 bases. J lost 3 bases, V lost 4 bases, and 5 bases had no gene match. The germline gives CDR1 SGHRS, CDR2 YFSETQ. The length of the CDR3 is 15 residues. CDR3 sequence: CASSRTGIDTGELFF. DNA of the CDR3: TGCGCCAGCAGCAGGACAGGGATCGACACCGGGGAGCTGTTTTTT.

The V and J genes are TRBV28 and TRBJ1-2; D is unclear. Trimming pared 5 bases from V and 2 bases from J, leaving 6 bases between. The CDR3 is 12 residues long. Germline loops: CDR1 MDHEN, CDR2 SYDVKM. DNA of the CDR3: TGTGCCAGCAGTCGGTGGAACTATGGCTACACCTTC. Protein: CASSRWNYGYTF.

The chain is built from TRBV6-5 and TRBJ1-2, with D unresolved. This CDR3 is built from 14 residues. Trimming removed 2 bases at V and 7 bases at J, with 14 bases between. From germline, CDR1 is MNHEY and CDR2 SVGAGI. CDR3 bases: TGTGCCAGCAGTTACAGCCAAACCAGAGGTGGCTACACCTTC. It is translated as CASSYSQTRGGYTF.

V is TRBV15 and J is TRBJ1-3, with 8 bases aligning to TRBD1. V shed 5 bases, J shed 6 bases, and the junction held 12 bases outside the gene matches. The CDR3 is made up of 16 amino acids. Germline CDR1 is LNHNV and CDR2 is YYDKDF (reference sequence). The CDR3 DNA reads TGTGCCACCAGCCCAGGAGGCCTCAGGGGGCAAAACACCATATATTTT. It translates to CATSPGGLRGQNTIYF.

The gene calls are TRBV6-5 and TRBJ2-5; the match to TRBD1 covers 9 bases. This CDR3 spans 16 amino acids. J lost 1 base, V lost 4 bases, and 7 bases had no gene match. Germline V gene lookup returns CDR1 MNHEY and CDR2 SVGAGI. The CDR3 region has the DNA TGTGCCAGCAGTTTCAGGACAGGGGTCAGCCAAGAGACCCAGTACTTC. This codes for CASSFRTGVSQETQYF.

The chain joins TRBV11-1 to TRBJ1-1; 7 bases align to TRBD1. Trimming removed 7 bases from V and 5 bases from J; junction bases left unmatched: 10. The V gene's germline CDR1 is SGHAT and CDR2 FQDESV (reference sequence). This CDR3 spans 14 amino acids. In DNA, the CDR3 is TGTGCCAGCACCATACAGGGGTTAAGGACTGAAGCTTTCTTT. Encoded protein: CASTIQGLRTEAFF.

The chain carries TRBV19 and TRBJ1-5; D call uncertain. V dropped 3 bases and J dropped 0 bases, with 9 bases sitting between them. The CDR3 runs 15 residues. Germline CDR1 reads LNHDA; CDR2 reads SQIVND (reference sequence). CDR3 loop: CASSIGSNSNQPQHF. CDR3 nucleotides: TGTGCCAGTAGTATTGGCAGTAATAGCAATCAGCCCCAGCATTTT.

This clone was counted once. Germline and junction disagree at one end, which may indicate a read error. The gene calls are TRBV7-9 and TRBJ1-5, with a possible D match to TRBD1 (5 bases). The CDR3 has 15 amino acids. Germline V gene lookup returns CDR1 SEHNR and CDR2 FQNEAQ (reference sequence). The CDR3 spells CSSTLGEGSNQPQHF. As DNA, the CDR3 is TGTTCCAGCACCTTGGGGGAGGGTAGCAATCAGCCCCAGCATTTT.

The chain links TRBV7-8 to TRBJ2-5; possible D gene TRBD2, 6 bases. V dropped 5 bases and J dropped 4 bases, with 17 bases sitting between them. Germline V lookup: CDR1 SGHVS, CDR2 FQNEAQ. This CDR3 has 15 amino acids. The CDR3 DNA reads TGTGCCAGCAGCCTATCACGGGAGCCCATAGAGACCCAGTACTTC. This gives the protein CASSLSREPIETQYF.

This sequence joins TRBV5-1 and TRBJ1-1; D uncertain. This CDR3 is 15 amino acids long. The ends were cut back, 1 base at V and 1 base at J, with 11 bases in the middle. Looked up from germline, CDR1 is SGHRS and CDR2 is YFSETQ. CDR3 sequence (DNA): TGCGCCAGCAGCTTGTTTAGCCTGTCGAACACTGAAGCTTTCTTT. It codes for CASSLFSLSNTEAFF.

This clone was picked up a small number of times. This sequence joins TRBV27 and TRBJ1-4; D is possibly TRBD1 (5 bases). Germline lookup yields CDR1 MNHEY and CDR2 SMNVEV (reference sequence). CDR3 size: 16 residues. The V end was cut by 2 bases, the J end by 4 bases, with 14 bases between. The CDR3 is CASSLTPTAINEKLFF. The CDR3 coding sequence is TGTGCCAGCAGTTTAACCCCGACAGCTATTAATGAAAAACTGTTTTTT.

The chain couples TRBV7-3 to TRBJ1-2; TRBD1 agrees at 7 bases. The CDR3 covers 15 residues. V lost 5 bases and J lost 3; bases outside the gene matches: 9. The germline gives CDR1 SGHTA, CDR2 FQGTGA. The CDR3: CASSPQGGFDYGYTF. For the CDR3, the DNA is TGTGCCAGCAGCCCCCAGGGGGGTTTTGACTATGGCTACACCTTC.

The rearrangement links TRBV2 to TRBJ1-1, with D uncertain. Trimming took 4 bases from V and 3 from J, leaving 9 bases between them. Germline V gene data show CDR1 as SNHLY and CDR2 as FYNNEI. This CDR3 has 13 residues. The DNA for the CDR3 is TGTGCCAGCAGTGGACTACCGGACACTGAAGCTTTCTTT. Its protein is CASSGLPDTEAFF.

This sequence joins TRBV25-1 and TRBJ1-1; 10 bases map to TRBD1. The germline V gene encodes CDR1 MGHDK and CDR2 SYGVNS. V trimming: 1 base; J trimming: 5 bases; junction bases outside the gene matches: 4. This CDR3 region has 15 residues. This CDR3 reads CASSELGQGSTEAFF. DNA for the CDR3: TGTGCCAGCAGTGAATTGGGACAGGGGTCTACTGAAGCTTTCTTT.

V and J are TRBV19 and TRBJ2-2, with 9 bases matching TRBD2. The CDR3 consists of 16 residues. Germline CDR1 and CDR2: LNHDA and SQIVND (reference sequence). V lost 2 bases and J lost 2; bases outside the gene matches: 3. CDR3 sequence: CASSIFSGSNTGELFF. The CDR3 DNA sequence: TGTGCCAGTAGTATATTTAGCGGGAGCAACACCGGGGAGCTGTTTTTT.

The chain carries TRBV5-1 and TRBJ2-5; tentative D call: TRBD1 (6 bases). From germline, CDR1 is SGHRS and CDR2 YFSETQ. The CDR3 runs to 13 residues. V shed 3 bases and J shed 4 bases, with 10 bases lying between them. CDR3 sequence: CASSSGQLETQYF. The CDR3, as DNA: TGCGCCAGCAGCTCCGGACAGTTAGAGACCCAGTACTTC.

The chain links TRBV18 to TRBJ1-5; 8 nucleotides align to TRBD1. Germline lookup yields CDR1 KGHSH and CDR2 LQKENI. J lost 6 bases, V lost 5 bases, and 0 bases had no gene match. The CDR3 is 12 residues long. The CDR3 loop reads CASSGTGQPQHF. As DNA, the CDR3 is TGTGCCAGCTCAGGGACAGGTCAGCCCCAGCATTTT.

This chain uses TRBV28 with TRBJ1-2; 7 bases match TRBD1. The V gene end was trimmed by 6 bases and the J gene end by 2 bases; junction bases not matched to a gene: 9. The CDR3 spans 15 residues. Germline loops: CDR1 MDHEN, CDR2 SYDVKM. Here the CDR3 reads CASRGPGQPNYGYTF. The DNA for the CDR3 is TGTGCCAGCAGGGGGCCGGGACAGCCCAACTATGGCTACACCTTC.

The rearrangement joins TRBV9 to TRBJ2-1; 10 bases match TRBD1. In germline, CDR1 is SGDLS, CDR2 YYNGEE. The length of the CDR3 is 16 residues. Trimming at V came to 4 bases and at J to 7 bases, leaving 11 bases not matched to a gene. CDR3 protein: CASSPRDRGGTNEQFF. DNA of the CDR3: TGTGCCAGCAGCCCCCGGGACAGGGGAGGGACGAATGAGCAGTTCTTC.